These T cell receptor beta chains were read from a single sample in a study of T-cell reconstitution after alpha-beta-depleted transplantation in children. TCRdb reprocessed the PCR reads with MiXCR, giving one entry per CDR3 protein. Here the sample spans approximately 170,000 distinct CDR3 sequences, around 10% being singletons. The source was PBMCs, collected before TCRalphabeta/CD19-depleted stem cell transplant. Receptors originate from a boy between 2 and 10 years old with acute myeloid leukemia, due to receive a stem cell transplant. CDR3s include the opening cysteine and the closing phenylalanine or tryptophan. D genes are given only for firm matches. Expanded clones are given a class, and other clones once, few, many or no size at all.

D	size	V	J	DNA	CDR3
TRBD2	many	TRBV20-1	TRBJ2-1	TGCAGTGCCCAGCTAGCGGGCGGCTACAATGAGCAGTTCTTC	CSAQLAGGYNEQFF
-	-	TRBV6-5	TRBJ2-3	TGTGCCAGCAGTTACGGAGCCTCCGGGGTTGGGGATACGCAGTATTTT	CASSYGASGVGDTQYF
-	few	TRBV30	TRBJ2-2	TGTGCCTGGAGTGTTTGGAGGGGGAGGGTGAACACCGGGGAGCTGTTTTTT	CAWSVWRGRVNTGELFF
-	many	TRBV6-5	TRBJ1-1	TGTGCCAGCAGTTACTCGAAACGTCTTTGGCACTCTAACACTGAAGCTTTCTTT	CASSYSKRLWHSNTEAFF
TRBD1	many	TRBV4-1	TRBJ2-3	TGCGCCAGCAGCCAAAGACAGGGAGTTAATGGACACACAGATACGCAGTATTTT	CASSQRQGVNGHTDTQYF
-	many	TRBV20-1	TRBJ2-3	TGCTCGGGGGAGAGCACAGATACGCAGTATTTT	CSGESTDTQYF
-	many	TRBV5-1	TRBJ2-1	TGCGCCAGCAAATCAACAGGGTCCGGCTCCTACAATGAGCAGTTCTTC	CASKSTGSGSYNEQFF
TRBD1	many	TRBV12-3/TRBV12-4	TRBJ1-2	TGTGCCAGCAGTAGGAACGTGGGACAGGGGATCTATGGCTACACCTTC	CASSRNVGQGIYGYTF
-	many	TRBV5-5	TRBJ1-2	TGTGCCAGCACCCCGGGGGGAATTTTCTATGGCTACACCTTC	CASTPGGIFYGYTF
-	many	TRBV29-1	TRBJ2-1	TGCAGCGTCGCGGGACCTACCTTATACAATGAGCAGTTCTTC	CSVAGPTLYNEQFF
-	-	TRBV5-1	TRBJ2-7	TGCGCCAGCAGCTTGGAAGCCCCTTCTGTCGAGCAGTACTTC	CASSLEAPSVEQYF
TRBD2	many	TRBV7-9	TRBJ2-1	TGTGCCAGCAGCTCCGGGGGGGTAATCAATGAGCAGTTCTTC	CASSSGGVINEQFF
TRBD1	many	TRBV20-1	TRBJ1-1	TGCAGTGCTAGAGATAGGGACAGGGAAGCTTTCTTT	CSARDRDREAFF
-	many	TRBV5-6	TRBJ1-2	TGTGCCAGCAGCTTGACTCTCAAGGGGGGCTACACCTTC	CASSLTLKGGYTF
-	many	TRBV12-3/TRBV12-4	TRBJ2-3	TGTGCCAGCAGTTTAGAGGCAGGGAAAGCGGATACGCAGTATTTT	CASSLEAGKADTQYF
TRBD2	many	TRBV9	TRBJ2-3	TGTGCCAGCAGCCCGCGGACGGGAGGTGTAGATACGCAGTATTTT	CASSPRTGGVDTQYF
-	many	TRBV5-6	TRBJ2-2	TGTGCCAGCAGCTTGAACAGGCGTTTTACCGGGGAGCTGTTTTTT	CASSLNRRFTGELFF
-	many	TRBV5-1	TRBJ1-4	TGCGCCAGCAGCACCGGGGCAGGGAGAGATGAAAAACTGTTTTTT	CASSTGAGRDEKLFF
TRBD1	many	TRBV12-3/TRBV12-4	TRBJ1-5	TGTGCCAGCAGTTTTAGGGGGCGCTGGGGCCAGCCCCAGCATTTT	CASSFRGRWGQPQHF
TRBD1	many	TRBV24-1	TRBJ2-2	TGTGCCACCGGACGGAACAGGGGGCAAGGACCGAACACCGGGGAGCTGTTTTTT	CATGRNRGQGPNTGELFF
-	many	TRBV7-8	TRBJ2-1	TGTGCCAGCAGCTTAGAATCTCGGGGGCGATGGTATGAGCAGTTCTTC	CASSLESRGRWYEQFF
TRBD1	many	TRBV5-1	TRBJ2-1	TGCGCCAGCAGCTTGGTGGGCGGACAGGGGGATGAGCAGTTCTTC	CASSLVGGQGDEQFF
-	many	TRBV20-1	TRBJ2-3	TGCAGTGCTAGAGATCCCACTCTAGCTCCCGGATATTTT	CSARDPTLAPGYF
-	-	TRBV23-1	TRBJ2-7	TGCGCCAGCAGTCCTGTATATCCGGGACTGTGGTCCTACGAGCAGTACTTC	CASSPVYPGLWSYEQYF
TRBD1	many	TRBV5-1	TRBJ2-1	TGCGCCAGCAGCGGTGGACAGGGGAACTCCTACAATGAGCAGTTCTTC	CASSGGQGNSYNEQFF
-	many	TRBV27	TRBJ2-6	TGTGCCAGCAGAATGGCCGGGGCCAACGTCCTGACTTTC	CASRMAGANVLTF
-	many	TRBV28	TRBJ2-7	TGTGCCACCCAGGGTGGGGTAACCCTCCCTAGGGCCTACGAGCAGTACTTC	CATQGGVTLPRAYEQYF
-	many	TRBV18	TRBJ1-5	TGTGCCAGCTCAATAGGGGGGTTCAATCAGCCCCAGCATTTT	CASSIGGFNQPQHF
-	many	TRBV2	TRBJ2-1	TGTGCCAGCAGTGAAACGGGCGGTGAGCAGTTCTTC	CASSETGGEQFF
-	many	TRBV3-1	TRBJ1-1	TGTGCCAGCAGCCAATCAGGGAGGACTGAAGCTTTCTTT	CASSQSGRTEAFF
-	medium-sized	TRBV5-1	TRBJ2-3	TGCGCCAGCAACCCCCAGGCTGGCGGATCCACAGATACGCAGTATTTT	CASNPQAGGSTDTQYF
-	many	TRBV5-1	TRBJ1-4	TGCGCCAGCAGCTTGGACAGCCGTAATGAAAAACTGTTTTTT	CASSLDSRNEKLFF
-	many	TRBV7-2	TRBJ2-1	TGTGCCAGCAGCCCTACCTTGGAGGAAGAGCAGTTCTTC	CASSPTLEEEQFF
-	many	TRBV4-2	TRBJ2-1	TGTGCCAGCAGCCAACAACCGGGAGTAGGAGTAGGCTATGAGCAGTTCTTC	CASSQQPGVGVGYEQFF
-	many	TRBV5-1	TRBJ2-5	TGCGCCAGCAGCTTACCCCCCCAAGAGACCCAGTACTTC	CASSLPPQETQYF
-	many	TRBV5-1	TRBJ2-5	TGCGCCAGCAGCTTGTTTGACGAGACCCAGTACTTC	CASSLFDETQYF
-	many	TRBV28	TRBJ2-3	TGTGCCAGCAGTCATATAAACCTTATCACAGATACGCAGTATTTT	CASSHINLITDTQYF
-	many	TRBV20-1	TRBJ1-1	TGCAGTGCTAGATCACCCGGCAGGGCCGAAGCTTTCTTT	CSARSPGRAEAFF
-	many	TRBV7-3	TRBJ2-3	TGTGCCAGCAGCTTCACTCCGGGCCATGCAGATACGCAGTATTTT	CASSFTPGHADTQYF
-	many	TRBV5-1	TRBJ2-1	TGCGCCAGCAGCTTGAGGCCGGAAGGGGTAAATGAGCAGTTCTTC	CASSLRPEGVNEQFF